The 16 T cell receptor beta chains listed next were all sequenced from one sample in a study of identical twins. TCRdb re-called the 5' RACE reads through MiXCR, storing one row per CDR3 protein. The sample yields around 340,000 distinct CDR3 sequences, 9% to 10% seen once. The sequenced material came from naive T cells sorted from blood. The receptors originated from a woman in her fifties or sixties in good health.

This clonotype occurred a few times. V gene TRBV15 combines with J gene TRBJ1-5, with D unresolved. The CDR3 contains 15 residues. Germline values: CDR1 LNHNV, CDR2 YYDKDF (reference sequence). With 0 bases removed from V and 7 bases from J, the gap between germline ends came to 13 bases. The CDR3 spells CATSRERSPVQPQHF. CDR3 DNA: TGTGCCACCAGCAGAGAGAGGTCCCCCGTGCAGCCCCAGCATTTT.

The rearrangement links TRBV11-2 to TRBJ2-1, with 9 bases lining up with TRBD1. Germline lookup yields CDR1 SGHAT and CDR2 FQNNGV. After removal of 6 bases from V and 9 bases from J, the junction contained 12 bases not matched to a gene. CDR3 length: 15 residues. The CDR3 sequence: CASRKAGTGYFEQFF. CDR3 nucleotides: TGTGCCAGCAGGAAAGCCGGGACAGGGTATTTTGAGCAGTTCTTC.

This clonotype was counted a few times. This chain connects TRBV19 to TRBJ2-1, with TRBD2 identical over 11 bases. Germline V gene sequence: CDR1 LNHDA, CDR2 SQIVND (reference sequence). The length of the CDR3 is 13 residues. Trimming removed 7 bases from V and 10 bases from J; junction bases left unmatched: 6. CDR3: CASTIAGGLEQFF. Written as DNA, the CDR3 is TGTGCCAGTACGATAGCGGGAGGGCTCGAGCAGTTCTTC.

The gene calls are TRBV7-2 and TRBJ2-7; perhaps TRBD2 as D (7 bases). Germline CDR1 SGHTA, CDR2 FQGNSA. V lost 5 bases, J lost 2 bases, and 13 bases lay in between. This CDR3 comprises 14 residues. The CDR3 region is CASSRGGSAYEQYF. The CDR3 coding sequence is TGTGCCAGCAGCAGGGGGGGTAGCGCCTACGAGCAGTACTTC.

At least ten counts were recorded for this clonotype. This rearrangement joins TRBV12-3 or TRBV12-4 to TRBJ2-7, with D possibly TRBD2 on 5 matching bases. Trimming left V 6 bases short and J 2 bases short, with 8 bases between. The CDR3 has 12 amino acids. CDR3 DNA sequence: TGTGCCAGCAGGAGGGCCACCTACGAGCAGTACTTC. The encoded protein is CASRRATYEQYF.

This clonotype was recorded at least ten times. The rearrangement uses TRBV6-6 and TRBJ2-7; D not resolved. CDR1 and CDR2 from the germline V gene are MNHNY and SVGAGI (reference sequence). The CDR3 length is 14 residues. With 5 bases removed from V and 2 bases from J, the gap between germline ends came to 13 bases. The CDR3 is CASSEAGLTYEQYF. The CDR3 nucleotides are TGTGCCAGCAGTGAAGCAGGATTGACCTACGAGCAGTACTTC.

This clonotype turned up a few times. The chain couples TRBV20-1 to TRBJ1-1; D remains unclear. V was pared by 0 bases and J by 4 bases, with 12 bases between. The CDR3 has 14 residues. Germline loops: CDR1 DFQATT, CDR2 SNEGSKA (reference sequence). The CDR3 DNA reads TGCAGTGCTAGAGATCTTGGGTGGGGCACTGAAGCTTTCTTT. Its translation is CSARDLGWGTEAFF.

This sequence joins TRBV20-1 and TRBJ2-7; perhaps TRBD2 as D (6 bases). This CDR3 spans 14 amino acids. V shed 2 bases and J shed 2 bases, with 13 bases lying between them. Germline assignment: CDR1 DFQATT and CDR2 SNEGSKA (reference sequence). The DNA for the CDR3 is TGCAGTGCTAGATCTTGGGGGGATCCCTACGAGCAGTACTTC. This codes for CSARSWGDPYEQYF.

This clonotype was seen a few times. The chain has TRBV7-9 and TRBJ2-4; 11 nucleotides agree with TRBD2. V lost 5 bases and J lost 6; bases outside the gene matches: 6. Germline V gene lookup returns CDR1 SEHNR and CDR2 FQNEAQ (reference sequence). This CDR3 is 15 amino acids long. CDR3 protein: CASSPPGTSGNIQYF. The CDR3 DNA sequence: TGTGCCAGCAGCCCACCCGGGACTAGCGGAAACATTCAGTACTTC.

This clonotype was detected only a few times. J is TRBJ2-2 and V is TRBV15; D not resolved. CDR3 length: 17 residues. Germline CDR1 and CDR2: LNHNV and YYDKDF (reference sequence). Trimming removed 1 base at V and 0 bases at J, with 12 bases between. The CDR3 nucleotides read TGTGCCACCAGCAGAGTGGCCAGGCGAACGAACACCGGGGAGCTGTTTTTT. Its translation: CATSRVARRTNTGELFF.

This clonotype was recorded at least ten times. The chain employs TRBV7-2 and TRBJ2-1; 7 nucleotides agree with TRBD1. The length of the CDR3 is 18 residues. With 5 bases clipped from V and 9 bases from J, the junction kept 22 bases outside the gene matches. From germline, CDR1 is SGHTA and CDR2 FQGNSA. CDR3 DNA: TGTGCCAGCAGCCGACGTGTCCACCAGGACAGGATGGGAAGTGAGCAGTTCTTC. This encodes CASSRRVHQDRMGSEQFF.

The sample holds a few counts of this clonotype. This chain connects TRBV5-1 to TRBJ1-6; D is unclear. Looked up from germline, CDR1 is SGHRS and CDR2 is YFSETQ. V dropped 0 bases and J dropped 8 bases, with 3 bases sitting between them. This CDR3 is 12 amino acids long. The CDR3 loop is CASSLADSPLHF. CDR3 nucleotide sequence: TGCGCCAGCAGCTTGGCCGATTCACCCCTCCACTTT.

This clonotype was detected a few times. The V call is TRBV11-2, the J call TRBJ2-1, with TRBD2 as a possible D gene (5 bases). This CDR3 spans 16 amino acids. Germline V CDR1 and CDR2: SGHAT, FQNNGV. The V gene lost 1 base and the J gene lost 2 bases, with 12 bases spanning the gap. The CDR3 is CASSLVARWPYNEQFF. In DNA, the CDR3 is TGTGCCAGCAGCTTAGTAGCGAGATGGCCCTACAATGAGCAGTTCTTC.

This clonotype appeared many times. The chain joins TRBV6-2 or TRBV6-3 to TRBJ2-1; D perhaps matches TRBD2 (6 bases). The V gene lost 2 bases and the J gene lost 2 bases, with 16 bases spanning the gap. In germline, CDR1 is MNHEY, CDR2 SVGEGT. This CDR3 has 17 residues. CDR3 sequence: CASSYPPTSSAYNEQFF. CDR3 in DNA: TGTGCCAGCAGTTACCCACCCACTAGCTCGGCCTACAATGAGCAGTTCTTC.

This rearrangement joins TRBV12-3 or TRBV12-4 to TRBJ2-7, with TRBD2 matching over 9 bases. The J segment lost 2 bases and the V segment lost 5 bases, leaving 10 bases of the junction unmatched. This CDR3 region has 16 residues. The CDR3 sequence is CASSTTTSGYPYEQYF. CDR3 DNA: TGTGCCAGCAGTACCACGACTAGCGGTTATCCCTACGAGCAGTACTTC.

This clonotype was picked up a small number of times. The gene calls are TRBV5-1 and TRBJ2-3, with D tentatively TRBD1 or TRBD2 (5 bases each). Trimming took 0 bases from V and 6 from J, leaving 11 bases between them. Germline assignment: CDR1 SGHRS and CDR2 YFSETQ. This CDR3 contains 14 residues. CDR3 region: CASSLGRREDTQYF. The DNA for the CDR3 is TGCGCCAGCAGCTTGGGCCGCAGGGAGGATACGCAGTATTTT.